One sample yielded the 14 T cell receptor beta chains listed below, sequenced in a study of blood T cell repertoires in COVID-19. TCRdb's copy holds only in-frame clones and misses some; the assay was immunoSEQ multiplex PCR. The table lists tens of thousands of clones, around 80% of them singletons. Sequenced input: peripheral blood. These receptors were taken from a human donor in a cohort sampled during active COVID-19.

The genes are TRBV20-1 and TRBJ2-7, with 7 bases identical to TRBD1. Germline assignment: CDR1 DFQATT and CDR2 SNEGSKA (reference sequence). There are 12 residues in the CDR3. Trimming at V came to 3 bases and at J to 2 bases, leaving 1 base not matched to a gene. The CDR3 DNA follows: TGCAGTGCTAGTGACAGGGCCTACGAGCAGTACTTC. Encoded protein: CSASDRAYEQYF.

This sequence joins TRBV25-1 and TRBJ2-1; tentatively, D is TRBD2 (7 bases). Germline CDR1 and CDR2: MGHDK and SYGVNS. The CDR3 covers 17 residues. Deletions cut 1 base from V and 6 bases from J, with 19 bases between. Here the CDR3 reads CASSELGGRAGGNEQFF. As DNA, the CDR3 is TGTGCCAGCAGTGAATTAGGGGGGAGGGCCGGGGGCAATGAGCAGTTCTTC.

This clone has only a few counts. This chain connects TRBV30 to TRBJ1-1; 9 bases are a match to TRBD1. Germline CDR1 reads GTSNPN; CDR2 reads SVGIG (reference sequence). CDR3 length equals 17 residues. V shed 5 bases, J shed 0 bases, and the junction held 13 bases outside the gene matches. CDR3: CAWATFGQGKMNTEAFF. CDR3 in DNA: TGTGCCTGGGCGACCTTCGGACAGGGGAAGATGAACACTGAAGCTTTCTTT. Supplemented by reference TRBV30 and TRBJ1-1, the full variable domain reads SQTIHQWPATLVQPVGSPLSLECTVEGTSNPNLYWYRQAAGRGLQLLFYSVGIGQISSEVPQNLSASRPQDRQFILSSKKLLLSDSGFYLCAWATFGQGKMNTEAFFGQGTRLTVV.

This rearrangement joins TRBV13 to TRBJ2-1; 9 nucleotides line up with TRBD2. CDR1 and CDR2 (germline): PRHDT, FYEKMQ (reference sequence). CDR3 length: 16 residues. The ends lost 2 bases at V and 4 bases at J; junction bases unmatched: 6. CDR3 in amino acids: CASSLKGLATYNEQFF. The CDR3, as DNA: TGTGCCAGCAGCTTAAAGGGACTAGCTACGTACAATGAGCAGTTCTTC.

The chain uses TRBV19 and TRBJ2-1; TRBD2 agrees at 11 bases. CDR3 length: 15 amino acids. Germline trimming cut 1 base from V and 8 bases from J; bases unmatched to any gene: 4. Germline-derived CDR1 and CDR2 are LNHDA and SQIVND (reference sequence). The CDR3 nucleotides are TGTGCCAGTAGTATAGTAGGTAGCGGGAGGGATGAGCAGTTCTTC. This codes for CASSIVGSGRDEQFF.

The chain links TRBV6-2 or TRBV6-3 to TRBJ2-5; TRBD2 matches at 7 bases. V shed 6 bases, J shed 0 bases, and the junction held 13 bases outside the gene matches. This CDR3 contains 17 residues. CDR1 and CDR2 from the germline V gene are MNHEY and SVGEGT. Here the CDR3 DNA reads TGTGCCAGCAGCCCTCTCACTAGCGCGGAAAACCAAGAGACCCAGTACTTC. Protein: CASSPLTSAENQETQYF.

The CDR3 reads CASSSRQGLGETQYF. CDR3 coding DNA: TGCGCCAGCAGCTCCCGACAGGGGCTGGGAGAGACCCAGTACTTC. This chain connects TRBV5-1 to TRBJ2-5; TRBD1 matches at 8 bases. Germline values: CDR1 SGHRS, CDR2 YFSETQ. The ends lost 3 bases at V and 4 bases at J; junction bases unmatched: 8. The CDR3 covers 15 residues.

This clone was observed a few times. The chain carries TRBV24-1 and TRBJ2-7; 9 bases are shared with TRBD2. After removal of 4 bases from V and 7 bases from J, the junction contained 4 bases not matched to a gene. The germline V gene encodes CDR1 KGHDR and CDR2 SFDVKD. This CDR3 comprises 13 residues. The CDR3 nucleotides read TGTGCCACCAGTGACGGCGGACTAGCGGAGCAGTACTTC. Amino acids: CATSDGGLAEQYF.

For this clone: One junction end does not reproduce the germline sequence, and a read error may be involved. In nucleotides, the CDR3 is TGCGCCAGCAGCGAGGACTTTATGGTACGGGAGCGGACCTTT. This codes for CASSEDFMVRERTF. The chain employs TRBV4-3 and TRBJ1-1; D gene unclear. CDR3 length: 14 residues. Germline values: CDR1 LGHNA, CDR2 YSLEER.

CDR3 region: CATSDGGYNEQFF. The CDR3, as DNA: TGTGCCACCAGTGATGGGGGGTACAATGAGCAGTTCTTC. V and J are TRBV24-1 and TRBJ2-1; a weak D match, TRBD2 (6 bases). Germline values: CDR1 KGHDR, CDR2 SFDVKD. Trimming cost V 3 bases and J 4 bases, with 6 bases left between them. The CDR3 length is 13 residues.

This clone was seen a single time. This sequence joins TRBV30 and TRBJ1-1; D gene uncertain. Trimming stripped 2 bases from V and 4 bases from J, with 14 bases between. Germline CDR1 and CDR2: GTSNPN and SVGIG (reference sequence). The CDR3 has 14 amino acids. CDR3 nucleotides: TGTGCCTGGAGTTGGTTTAGGGAGGGCACTGAAGCTTTCTTT. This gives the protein CAWSWFREGTEAFF.

The CDR3 loop is CASSDGVFNYGYTF. Written as DNA, the CDR3 is TGTGCCAGCAGTGACGGAGTTTTTAACTATGGCTACACCTTC. This chain connects TRBV2 to TRBJ1-2; no definite D call. Between the trimmed V and J ends, which lost 3 bases and 1 base, there was a span of 9 bases. Germline V gene lookup returns CDR1 SNHLY and CDR2 FYNNEI. CDR3 size: 14 residues. Together with reference TRBV2 and TRBJ1-2, the CDR3 gives the full variable domain: EPEVTQTPSHQVTQMGQEVILRCVPISNHLYFYWYRQILGQKVEFLVSFYNNEISEKSEIFDDQFSVERPDGSNFTLKIRSTKLEDSAMYFCASSDGVFNYGYTFGSGTRLTVV.

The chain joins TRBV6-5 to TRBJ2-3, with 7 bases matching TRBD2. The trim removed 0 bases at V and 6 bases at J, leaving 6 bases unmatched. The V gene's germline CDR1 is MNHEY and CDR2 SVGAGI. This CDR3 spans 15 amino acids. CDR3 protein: CASSYSGGPYDTQYF. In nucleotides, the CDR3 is TGTGCCAGCAGTTACTCGGGAGGGCCGTACGATACGCAGTATTTT.

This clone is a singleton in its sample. The CDR3 loop is CASSILTGHYEQYF. CDR3 in DNA: TGTGCCAGTAGTATTCTCACAGGTCACTACGAGCAGTACTTC. The rearrangement joins TRBV19 to TRBJ2-7; possibly TRBD1 for D (5 bases). The CDR3 length is 14 residues. Per the germline V gene, CDR1 is LNHDA and CDR2 is SQIVND (reference sequence). The ends were cut back, 3 bases at V and 3 bases at J, with 12 bases in the middle.